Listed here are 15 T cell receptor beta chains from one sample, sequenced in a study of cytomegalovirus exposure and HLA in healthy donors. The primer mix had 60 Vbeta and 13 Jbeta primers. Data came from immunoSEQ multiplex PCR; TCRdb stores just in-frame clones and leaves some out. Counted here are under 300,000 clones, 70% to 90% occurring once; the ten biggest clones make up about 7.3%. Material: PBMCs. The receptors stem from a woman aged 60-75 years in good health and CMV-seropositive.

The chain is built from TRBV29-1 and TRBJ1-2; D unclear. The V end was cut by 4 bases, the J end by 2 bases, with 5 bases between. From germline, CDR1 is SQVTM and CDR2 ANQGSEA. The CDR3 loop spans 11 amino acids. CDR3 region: CSVGGNYGYTF. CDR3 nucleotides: TGCAGCGTTGGCGGGAACTATGGCTACACCTTC.

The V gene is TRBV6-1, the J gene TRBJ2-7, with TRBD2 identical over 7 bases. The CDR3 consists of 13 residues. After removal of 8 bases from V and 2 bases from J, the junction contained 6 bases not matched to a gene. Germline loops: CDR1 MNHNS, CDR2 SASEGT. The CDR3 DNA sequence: TGTGCCAGCGGGGCGGGAGACACCTACGAGCAGTACTTC. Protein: CASGAGDTYEQYF.

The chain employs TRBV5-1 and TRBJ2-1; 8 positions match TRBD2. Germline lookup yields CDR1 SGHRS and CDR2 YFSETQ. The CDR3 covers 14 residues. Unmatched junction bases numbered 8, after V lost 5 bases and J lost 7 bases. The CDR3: CASRWSGSGNEQFF. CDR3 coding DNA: TGCGCCAGCAGGTGGAGCGGGAGTGGGAATGAGCAGTTCTTC.

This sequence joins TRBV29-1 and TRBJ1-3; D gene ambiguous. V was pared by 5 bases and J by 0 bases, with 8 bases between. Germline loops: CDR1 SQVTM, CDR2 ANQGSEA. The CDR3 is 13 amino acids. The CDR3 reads CSVLRDSGNTIYF. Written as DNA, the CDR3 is TGCAGCGTTCTACGGGACTCTGGAAACACCATATATTTT.

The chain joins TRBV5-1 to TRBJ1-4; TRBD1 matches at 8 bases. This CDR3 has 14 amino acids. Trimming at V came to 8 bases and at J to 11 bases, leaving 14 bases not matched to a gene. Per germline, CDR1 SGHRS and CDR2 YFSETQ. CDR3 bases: TGCGCCAGTCCAGGGGGCTTGGAATTCGGGAAACTGTTTTTT. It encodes CASPGGLEFGKLFF.

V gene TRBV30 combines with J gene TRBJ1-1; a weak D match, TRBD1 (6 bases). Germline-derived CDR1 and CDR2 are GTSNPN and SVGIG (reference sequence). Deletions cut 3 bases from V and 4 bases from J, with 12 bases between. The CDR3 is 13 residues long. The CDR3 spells CAWRGGGATEAFF. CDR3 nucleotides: TGTGCCTGGAGGGGAGGGGGAGCCACTGAAGCTTTCTTT.

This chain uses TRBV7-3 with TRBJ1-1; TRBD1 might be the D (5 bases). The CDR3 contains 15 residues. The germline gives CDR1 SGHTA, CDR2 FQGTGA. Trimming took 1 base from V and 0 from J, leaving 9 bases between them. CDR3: CASSLRGSLNTEAFF. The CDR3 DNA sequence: TGTGCCAGCAGCTTAAGGGGCAGCTTGAACACTGAAGCTTTCTTT.

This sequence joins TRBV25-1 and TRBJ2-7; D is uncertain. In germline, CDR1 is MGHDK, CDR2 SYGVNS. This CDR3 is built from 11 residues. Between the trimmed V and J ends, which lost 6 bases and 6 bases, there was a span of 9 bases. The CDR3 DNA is TGTGCCAGCAGCTGGCATCGCGAGCAGTACTTC. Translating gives CASSWHREQYF.

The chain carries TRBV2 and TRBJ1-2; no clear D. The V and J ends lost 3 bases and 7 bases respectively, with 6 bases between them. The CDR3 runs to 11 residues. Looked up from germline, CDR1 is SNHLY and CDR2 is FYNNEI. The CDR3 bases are TGTGCCAGCAGTGACGGGGTTGGCTACACCTTC. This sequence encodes CASSDGVGYTF. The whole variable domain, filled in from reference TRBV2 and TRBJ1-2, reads EPEVTQTPSHQVTQMGQEVILRCVPISNHLYFYWYRQILGQKVEFLVSFYNNEISEKSEIFDDQFSVERPDGSNFTLKIRSTKLEDSAMYFCASSDGVGYTFGSGTRLTVV.

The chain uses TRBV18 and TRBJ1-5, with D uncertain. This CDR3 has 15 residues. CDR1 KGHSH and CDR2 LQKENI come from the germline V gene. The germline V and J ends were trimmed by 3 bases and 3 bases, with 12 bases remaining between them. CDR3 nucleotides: TGTGCCAGCTCACCTAGTACAGCCACCAATCAGCCCCAGCATTTT. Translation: CASSPSTATNQPQHF.

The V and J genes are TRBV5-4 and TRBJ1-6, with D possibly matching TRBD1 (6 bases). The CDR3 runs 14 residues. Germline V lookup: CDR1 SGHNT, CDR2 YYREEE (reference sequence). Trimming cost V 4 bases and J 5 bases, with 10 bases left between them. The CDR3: CASSPQGNNSPLHF. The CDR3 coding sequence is TGTGCCAGCAGCCCACAGGGTAATAATTCACCCCTCCACTTT.

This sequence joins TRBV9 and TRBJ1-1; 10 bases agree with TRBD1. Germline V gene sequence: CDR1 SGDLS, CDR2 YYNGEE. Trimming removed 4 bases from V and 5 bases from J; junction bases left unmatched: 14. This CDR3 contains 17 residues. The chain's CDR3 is CASSPWGGDRGHTEAFF. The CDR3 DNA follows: TGTGCCAGCAGCCCCTGGGGGGGGGACAGGGGTCATACTGAAGCTTTCTTT.

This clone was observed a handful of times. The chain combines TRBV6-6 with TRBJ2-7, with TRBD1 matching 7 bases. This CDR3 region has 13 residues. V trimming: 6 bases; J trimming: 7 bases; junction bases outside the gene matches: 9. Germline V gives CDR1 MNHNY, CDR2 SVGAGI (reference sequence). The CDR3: CASRLRGTLEQYF. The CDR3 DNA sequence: TGTGCCAGCAGGCTCAGGGGGACGCTTGAGCAGTACTTC.

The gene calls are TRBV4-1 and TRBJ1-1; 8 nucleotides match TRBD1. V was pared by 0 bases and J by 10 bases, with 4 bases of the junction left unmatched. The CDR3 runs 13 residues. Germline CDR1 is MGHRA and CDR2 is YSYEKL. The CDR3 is CASSQDRGRTAFF. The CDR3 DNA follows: TGCGCCAGCAGCCAAGACAGGGGGCGCACAGCTTTCTTT.

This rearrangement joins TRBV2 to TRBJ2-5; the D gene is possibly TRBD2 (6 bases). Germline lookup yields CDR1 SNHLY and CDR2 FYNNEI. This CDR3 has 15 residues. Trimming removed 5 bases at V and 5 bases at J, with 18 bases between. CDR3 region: CASSRLRGKAETQYF. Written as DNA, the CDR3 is TGTGCCAGCAGTAGGCTTCGGGGGAAGGCGGAGACCCAGTACTTC.